This is a list of T cell receptor beta chains from one sample in a study of T-cell reconstitution after alpha-beta-depleted transplantation in children. TCRdb fed the PCR reads into MiXCR, producing one record per CDR3 protein. The repertoire holds fewer than 150,000 distinct CDR3 sequences, with about 9.6% as singletons. The sequencing used PBMCs, mostly from graft donor cells, collected 180 days after TCRalphabeta/CD19-depleted stem cell transplant. Receptor source: a girl less than two years old who had a stem cell transplant for combined immunodeficiency, so the T cells may come from the graft donor. The CDR3 runs from the conserved cysteine through the conserved F or W. The D gene is left open where the match is weak. Clone sizes are given selectively: once, few, many, or a class where the clone is expanded.

>TRBJ1-1|TRBV25-1|NA|NA|15
TGTGCCAGCAGTGAATCGCACTTTCAAGACACTGAAGCTTTCTTT
CASSESHFQDTEAFF
>TRBJ2-2|TRBV20-1|TRBD2|few|15
TGCAGTGCTAGACCCTCCGGACTAGCTAGCGGGGAGCTGTTTTTT
CSARPSGLASGELFF
>TRBJ2-7|TRBV5-1|TRBD1|NA|15
TGCGCCAGCAGCTTGGGGACGGACAGGGATTACGAGCAGTACTTC
CASSLGTDRDYEQYF
>TRBJ2-3|TRBV5-1|NA|few|14
TGCGCCAGCAGCTTGGTTACTGGTGGAGATACGCAGTATTTT
CASSLVTGGDTQYF
>TRBJ2-1|TRBV5-1|NA|NA|15
TGCGCCAGCAGCAGGGACCGTAAGGTTAACAATGAGCAGTTCTTC
CASSRDRKVNNEQFF
>TRBJ2-3|TRBV29-1|NA|few|12
TGCAGCGCCATCCGGGGGCGAGATACGCAGTATTTT
CSAIRGRDTQYF
>TRBJ2-7|TRBV19|TRBD2|NA|15
TGTGCCAGTAGTATTTTAGCGGGAGGGATCTACGAGCAGTACTTC
CASSILAGGIYEQYF
>TRBJ2-1|TRBV20-1|TRBD2|NA|15
TGCAGTGCTAACACCGGGACTAGCGCGAACAATGAGCAGTTCTTC
CSANTGTSANNEQFF
>TRBJ2-5|TRBV7-3|NA|few|13
TGTGCCAGCAGCTCGGGGGGCCCGGGGACCCAGTACTTC
CASSSGGPGTQYF
>TRBJ2-7|TRBV20-1|NA|few|12
TGCAGTGCTAGTTTGGGGGGCGGCGAGCAGTACTTC
CSASLGGGEQYF
>TRBJ1-6|TRBV9|NA|few|14
TGTGCCAGCAGCGTAGGGGGATTCAGGTCACCCCTCCACTTT
CASSVGGFRSPLHF
>TRBJ2-1|TRBV12-3/TRBV12-4|TRBD2|few|17
TGTGCCAGCAGTTTGTCGCTAGCGGGGGCCTACGGCAATGAGCAGTTCTTC
CASSLSLAGAYGNEQFF
>TRBJ1-2|TRBV12-3/TRBV12-4|TRBD1|few|15
TGTGCCAGCAGCATAATGATACAGGGGGGGTATGGCTACACCTTC
CASSIMIQGGYGYTF
>TRBJ1-6|TRBV20-1|TRBD1|few|16
TGCAGTGCTAGAGAGACAGGGAGGGCCTATAATTCACCCCTCCACTTT
CSARETGRAYNSPLHF
>TRBJ2-3|TRBV7-9|NA|NA|14
TGTGCCAGCAGCTTTGGCCGAGGGGGAGATACGCAGTATTTT
CASSFGRGGDTQYF
>TRBJ2-3|TRBV11-2|NA|few|14
TGTGCCAGCAGCTCTACTTACAGGGCCTATACGCAGTATTTT
CASSSTYRAYTQYF
>TRBJ2-1|TRBV5-1|NA|few|17
TGCGCCAGCAGCTTGGCCTTAGGGCAGGGTTCCTACAATGAGCAGTTCTTC
CASSLALGQGSYNEQFF
>TRBJ1-5|TRBV12-3/TRBV12-4|NA|few|16
TGTGCCAGCAGTTTCTCTCACAGACATAGCAATCAGCCCCAGCATTTT
CASSFSHRHSNQPQHF
>TRBJ2-2|TRBV27|TRBD2|NA|21
TGTGCCAGCAGTCAGGGGCTAACGGGACTAGCGGGAGGGGGGGACACCGGGGAGCTGTTTTTT
CASSQGLTGLAGGGDTGELFF
>TRBJ1-4|TRBV12-3/TRBV12-4|NA|NA|13
TGTGCCAGCAGCGGGACACTTGTCGAAAAACTGTTTTTT
CASSGTLVEKLFF
>TRBJ2-5|TRBV19|NA|NA|15
TGTGCCAGTAGTCCCAGGGGACGGACCACGGAGACCCAGTACTTC
CASSPRGRTTETQYF
>TRBJ2-5|TRBV12-3/TRBV12-4|NA|NA|14
TGTGCCAGCAGTTTAGGTTCCGTGGCAGAGACCCAGTACTTC
CASSLGSVAETQYF
>TRBJ1-1|TRBV3-1|NA|few|15
TGTGCCATCAGCCAAGGTTGCGGGGCAGTGACTGAAGCTTTCTTT
CAISQGCGAVTEAFF
>TRBJ1-2|TRBV4-2|NA|NA|16
TGTGCCAGCAGCCAAGCTGGGAGCCACGGTAACTATGGCTACACCTTC
CASSQAGSHGNYGYTF
>TRBJ2-1|TRBV6-2/TRBV6-3|NA|NA|21
TGTGCCAGCAGCACCGGGACAGAGAGCGGGAAAATCGTATCCTCCTACAATGAGCAGTTCTTC
CASSTGTESGKIVSSYNEQFF
>TRBJ2-2|TRBV6-2/TRBV6-3|NA|few|16
TGTGCCAGCAGTTCAAGGAGGGGATTAGCCATCGGGGAGCTGTTTTTT
CASSSRRGLAIGELFF
>TRBJ2-6|TRBV5-5|TRBD1|NA|15
TGTGCCAGCAGCCTACAGGGGGCTGGGGCCAACGTCCTGACTTTC
CASSLQGAGANVLTF
>TRBJ2-1|TRBV18|TRBD1|NA|14
TGTGCCAGCTCACCACTAACCGGACAGGCCGAGCAGTTCTTC
CASSPLTGQAEQFF
>TRBJ2-1|TRBV29-1|NA|few|15
TGCAGCGTTGAAGGGGGCGAAAGCTCCTACAATGAGCAGTTCTTC
CSVEGGESSYNEQFF
>TRBJ2-2|TRBV10-3|TRBD1|few|13
TGTGCCACCGGGGACAGGATTACCGGGGAGCTGTTTTTT
CATGDRITGELFF
>TRBJ2-1|TRBV29-1|TRBD2|few|17
TGCAGCGTTTTAGGACTAGCGGAGTCCGGCTCCTACAATGAGCAGTTCTTC
CSVLGLAESGSYNEQFF
>TRBJ1-2|TRBV7-2|NA|few|13
TGTGCCAGCAGCCAGGGGCCCAAGGGGGGCTACACCTTC
CASSQGPKGGYTF
>TRBJ2-7|TRBV7-2|NA|NA|14
TGTGCCAGCAGCTTAGTTGTGGTCTCCTACGAGCAGTACTTC
CASSLVVVSYEQYF
>TRBJ2-7|TRBV29-1|TRBD1|NA|15
TGCAGCGTTGCGGGGACAGGGGTCGCCGGCTACGAGCAGTACTTC
CSVAGTGVAGYEQYF
>TRBJ2-3|TRBV12-3/TRBV12-4|NA|few|14
TGTGCCAGCAGTTACTCCCTAGCGACAGATACGCAGTATTTT
CASSYSLATDTQYF
>TRBJ2-7|TRBV29-1|NA|NA|13
TGCAGTGTCGACAGGCTCAGCTCCTACGAGCAGTACTTC
CSVDRLSSYEQYF
>TRBJ2-7|TRBV20-1|NA|NA|17
TGCAGTGCTAGCCCTACCGGGAGAAGAGGTTCGACTTCCGAGCAGTACTTC
CSASPTGRRGSTSEQYF
>TRBJ2-2|TRBV4-2|TRBD2|NA|17
TGTGCCAGCAGCCCTCCCCGTGCGGGGGCGAACACCGGGGAGCTGTTTTTT
CASSPPRAGANTGELFF
>TRBJ2-2|TRBV7-2|TRBD2|few|16
TGTGCCAGCAGCTTTCAGCGGGGGCTAGGCACCGGGGAGCTGTTTTTT
CASSFQRGLGTGELFF
>TRBJ2-3|TRBV20-1|NA|few|16
TGCAGTGCTAGATCCGTGAAGAGGGTTGGCACAGATACGCAGTATTTT
CSARSVKRVGTDTQYF
>TRBJ2-1|TRBV10-3|NA|NA|12
TGTGCCACGGGACGATCCTACAATGAGCAGTTCTTC
CATGRSYNEQFF
>TRBJ2-3|TRBV4-1|NA|NA|13
TGCGCCAGCAGCCAACTGATCACAGATACGCAGTATTTT
CASSQLITDTQYF
>TRBJ2-5|TRBV20-1|TRBD2|many|14
TGCAGTGCTTCGGGACTAGGTACCCAAGAGACCCAGTACTTC
CSASGLGTQETQYF
>TRBJ2-2|TRBV15|NA|many|15
TGTGCCACCAGCAGAGAGGGCGGCTATTCCCGGGAGCTGTTTTTT
CATSREGGYSRELFF
>TRBJ2-1|TRBV19|NA|many|11
TGTGCCAGTAGTCAGGGACTTGAGCAGTTCTTC
CASSQGLEQFF
>TRBJ2-3|TRBV20-1|TRBD1|few|14
TGCAGTGCTAACCGGGACAGGGGCACAGATACGCAGTATTTT
CSANRDRGTDTQYF
>TRBJ2-3|TRBV27|TRBD1|many|14
TGTGCCAGCAGTTTCGGGACAGGCACAGATACGCAGTATTTT
CASSFGTGTDTQYF
>TRBJ2-5|TRBV20-1|NA|NA|14
TGCAGTGCTACTCCAGCGAGCAAGGGAGAGACCCAGTACTTC
CSATPASKGETQYF
>TRBJ2-1|TRBV4-3|NA|few|14
TGCGCCAGCAGCCAAGGGTTCCCCTACAATGAGCAGTTCTTC
CASSQGFPYNEQFF
>TRBJ1-6|TRBV7-9|NA|NA|12
TGTGCCAGCAGCTTAGGAAATTCACCCCTCCACTTT
CASSLGNSPLHF
>TRBJ2-1|TRBV12-3/TRBV12-4|NA|NA|15
TGTGCCAGCAACGACGGCCTAACGGGGCGCAATGAGCAGTTCTTC
CASNDGLTGRNEQFF
>TRBJ1-3|TRBV20-1|NA|NA|11
TGCAGTGCATCCAGGGGTAACACCATATATTTT
CSASRGNTIYF